This TCR beta chain was retrieved from a study of long-term antiretroviral therapy in people with HIV. Looked up from germline, CDR1 is KGHSH and CDR2 is LQKENI. Losses at the gene ends were 3 bases for V and 6 bases for J; bases not matched to a gene: 8. The CDR3 sequence is 15 residues long. An immunoSEQ assay, version v3.0, was performed at survey level. Using immunoSEQ multiplex PCR, the repertoire was profiled, and TCRdb retains in-frame clones only, with some absent. In the table there are roughly 17,000 clones, approximately 78% of which are singletons. Post-ART PBMC samples numbered at least two per donor, and pre-ART ones at least one.

Sample: unsorted PBMCs, taken 0.3 years after starting antiretroviral therapy. This TCR was sampled from a man aged 18 to 29 with HIV. The chain links TRBV18 to TRBJ2-5; 9 nucleotides line up with TRBD1. CDR3 loop: CASSPGSTGGQTQYF. CDR3 DNA: TGTGCCAGCTCACCGGGTTCGACAGGGGGACAGACCCAGTACTTC.